This T cell receptor (beta chain) was sequenced during a study of blood T cell repertoires in COVID-19. About the research overall: From the United States, Italy and Spain came samples of acute and convalescent COVID-19.

Participant-reported clinical history was the basis for cohort assignment. In the original workflow: Nucleated cell number was recorded as an estimate derived from reference gene primer amplification. Libraries were prepared by immunoSEQ multiplex PCR; TCRdb keeps only in-frame clonotypes and omits some of them. The DNA gave D and trimming, while V, J and clone size come from that table. Of about 200,000 clones in the sample, around 90% were seen once. Deletions cut 1 base from V and 6 bases from J, with 7 bases between. The CDR3 loop spans 12 amino acids. CDR1 is LNHNV and CDR2 is YYDKDF in the germline V gene (reference sequence).

The chain uses TRBV15 and TRBJ2-7; tentative D call: TRBD2 (5 bases). This clonotype originated in a woman between 18 and 29 years old who had recovered from COVID-19. Sequencing was carried out using PBMCs or T cells enriched from blood (not recorded which). This CDR3 reads CATSRAGSEQYF. Written as DNA, the CDR3 is TGTGCCACCAGCAGAGCGGGGTCCGAGCAGTACTTC.